This T cell receptor beta chain was identified in a study of T cells in Graves' hyperthyroidism and ophthalmopathy (dated by TCRdb to the late 2010s). Background on the whole study: Peripheral blood was sampled at the time of initial diagnosis, prior to any treatment. To identify distinguishing TCR V-J signatures, a discovery cohort of around 100 patients was used, comprising roughly 45 with Graves' ophthalmopathy and approximately 57 with stable Graves' hyperthyroidism. Prospective prediction of ophthalmopathy was tested in an independent validation cohort of fewer than 20 hyperthyroidism patients and some 17 patients who later progressed to ophthalmopathy. For training and testing, the approximately 97 patients in the discovery cohort were randomly divided in a 7:3 ratio. In addition, the study compared T-cell repertoires in thyroid tissue and in blood from six Graves' hyperthyroidism patients. After sampling, hyperthyroidism patients received methimazole starting at 30 mg daily, and ophthalmopathy patients received high-dose intravenous methylprednisolone. TCR Vbeta CDR3 sequencing of 130 to 150 peripheral blood samples (more than 40 ophthalmopathy, 75 hyperthyroidism and around 17 progressor patients) is reported in the paper.

Stable Graves' hyperthyroidism was defined as no progression to ophthalmopathy during 18 months of follow-up. Hyperthyroidism patients were aged 18 to 65 years and newly diagnosed, with disease duration of less than 2 months. Any patient with an uncontrolled infection, another autoimmune disease, pregnancy or lactation was excluded. Diagnoses were established on the basis of clinical symptoms, serum thyroxine and TRAb, thyroid ultrasound, and orbital computed tomography. PBMCs were separated from approximately 10 ml of fresh peripheral blood using Ficoll-Paque density gradient centrifugation. Trizol reagent was used to extract total RNA, and RNA quality was then checked on an Agilent 2100 Bioanalyzer. General study outcomes and caveats: Most expanded thyroid clonotypes (frequency above 0.001) were also detected in blood, a finding suggesting that blood repertoires may reflect thyroid immune responses. Sample size was not statistically predetermined, and blinding of investigators to group allocation was not performed. In validation, the model predicted progression to ophthalmopathy with approximately 70% sensitivity and less than 75% specificity, a median of around 6.6 months before onset. In cross-validation, a model built on a 13 V-J signature told ophthalmopathy apart from stable hyperthyroidism with approximately 90% sensitivity and roughly 83% specificity, and in testing the same model reached 80%/75%.

The TCR beta CDR3 regions were amplified from RNA transcripts. For the first round of RT-PCR on the TCR CDR3, the HTBI primer set was used together with the Qiagen OneStep RT-PCR kit. Libraries were constructed in a second round of multiplex PCR, after which size selection and purification were performed. Sequencing of the libraries was done on an Illumina HiSeq2000 using paired-end 100 bp reads. Processing in the source paper ran as follows. SOAPnuke was used to process the raw data, with reads discarded if the reads contained adapters or uncalled bases, had a mean Phred below 15, or lacked an exact constant-primer or identifier match. High-quality paired reads were merged with COPE v1.2.5, and unique nucleotide sequences were defined as clonotypes. MiTCR v1.1 was used to align clonotypes to the IMGT TRBV, TRBD and TRBJ reference segments. Analysis was restricted to V-J combinations with a frequency above 0.0001, which covered just over 98% of repertoires. The TCS score was defined as F50 (clonal expansion) divided by E x V (chaos), with BLOSUM62-based TCRdist calculated between CDR3 peptides within each V-J. Welch's t-statistics and random forest reduced fewer than 550 V-J features to roughly 13, which were used in a naive Bayes classifier (R e1071). TCRdb reprocessing: public reads trimmed at Q25 with fastp, clones called with MiXCR, in-frame beta chains kept. For every CDR3 protein sequence, its rows merge into one entry that carries the most common genes and DNA. The V and J calls, along with clone size, are taken from TCRdb and not from the paper's own processing. The sample table shows around 500,000 distinct CDR3 sequences, and 14% are seen once. Of the sample, approximately 15% is held by the ten largest clones.

CDR1 and CDR2 are drawn from the germline V gene (reference sequence): DFQATT, SNEGSKA. Inclusive of the bounding cysteine and phenylalanine, the CDR3 is 13 residues long. CDR3 DNA is the only sequence kept; it has 39 bases, read in frame from the first base. The germline V end is reduced by 2 bases and the J end by 2 bases; junction bases left unmatched: 1. The sample holds a few counts of this clonotype. Its cognate antigen has yet to be identified. No much larger clone is present one base from it, and per-base qualities are unavailable. The TCR was taken from a woman in her forties with Graves' hyperthyroidism. The V and J segments used are TRBV20-1 and TRBJ2-5; TRBD2 fits 8 bases in the junction. Sequencing was performed on blood. CDR3 reads: CSARLAGQETQYF. The DNA sequence follows: TGCAGTGCTAGACTAGCGGGTCAAGAGACCCAGTACTTC.